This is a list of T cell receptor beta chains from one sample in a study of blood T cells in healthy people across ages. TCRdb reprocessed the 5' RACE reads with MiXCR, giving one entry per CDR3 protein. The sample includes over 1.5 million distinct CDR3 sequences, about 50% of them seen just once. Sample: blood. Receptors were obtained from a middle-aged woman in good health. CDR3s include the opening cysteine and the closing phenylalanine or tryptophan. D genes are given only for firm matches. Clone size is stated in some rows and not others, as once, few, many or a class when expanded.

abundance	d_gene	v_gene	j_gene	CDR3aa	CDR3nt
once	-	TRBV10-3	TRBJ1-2	CAISDYGPVAGYGYTF	TGTGCCATCAGTGACTACGGACCCGTTGCAGGCTATGGCTACACCTTC
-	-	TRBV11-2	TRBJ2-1	CASSVDPLVLDEQFF	TGTGCCAGCAGCGTAGATCCACTAGTTCTGGATGAGCAGTTCTTC
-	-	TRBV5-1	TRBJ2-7	CASSLELRLGSYEQYF	TGCGCCAGCAGCTTGGAGCTGCGCTTGGGCTCCTACGAGCAGTACTTC
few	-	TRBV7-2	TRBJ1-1	CASSASNTEAFF	TGTGCCAGCAGCGCCTCGAACACTGAAGCTTTCTTT
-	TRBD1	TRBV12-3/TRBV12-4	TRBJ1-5	CASSSGGGSNQPQHF	TGTGCTAGCAGTTCAGGGGGAGGGAGCAATCAGCCCCAGCATTTT
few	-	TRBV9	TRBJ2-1	CASSVSPSPGDNNEQFF	TGTGCCAGCAGCGTATCACCGTCTCCCGGTGATAACAATGAGCAGTTCTTC
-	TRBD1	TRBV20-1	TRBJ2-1	CSSTGGIYNEQFF	TGCAGCTCGACAGGGGGGATCTACAATGAGCAGTTCTTC
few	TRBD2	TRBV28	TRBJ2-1	CASSSGLGAYNEQFF	TGTGCCAGCAGTTCGGGACTAGGTGCTTACAATGAGCAGTTCTTC
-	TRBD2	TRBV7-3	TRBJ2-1	CASSLTSGGVFSYNEQFF	TGTGCCAGCAGTCTGACTAGCGGGGGGGTCTTCTCCTACAATGAGCAGTTCTTC
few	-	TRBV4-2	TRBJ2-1	CASSQQTGEREQFF	TGTGCCAGCAGCCAACAAACAGGGGAGCGGGAACAGTTCTTC
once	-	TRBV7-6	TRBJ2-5	CASSAAGAGGTQYF	TGTGCCAGCAGCGCGGCGGGGGCTGGAGGGACCCAGTACTTC
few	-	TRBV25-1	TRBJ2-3	CASSEGQITDTQYF	TGTGCCAGCAGTGAAGGCCAGATCACAGATACGCAGTATTTT
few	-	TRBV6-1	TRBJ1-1	CASGQVFVEAFF	TGTGCCAGCGGTCAAGTTTTCGTTGAAGCTTTCTTT
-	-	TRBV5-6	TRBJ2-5	CASSFDGGRETQYF	TGTGCCAGCAGCTTCGACGGGGGTCGGGAGACCCAGTACTTC
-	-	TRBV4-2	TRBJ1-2	CASSHVTGVNGYTF	TGTGCCAGCAGCCACGTAACGGGGGTTAACGGCTACACCTTC
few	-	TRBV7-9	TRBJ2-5	CASSLAQQGQETQYF	TGTGCCAGCAGCTTAGCGCAACAGGGCCAAGAGACCCAGTACTTC
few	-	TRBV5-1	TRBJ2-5	CASSLGPVGSTAYQETQYF	TGCGCCAGCAGCTTGGGACCGGTGGGGTCTACGGCGTACCAAGAGACCCAGTACTTC
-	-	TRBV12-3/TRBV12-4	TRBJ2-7	CASSLGLGRNYEQYF	TGTGCCAGCAGTTTAGGCTTAGGGCGAAACTACGAGCAGTACTTC
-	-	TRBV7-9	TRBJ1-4	CASSSLGPNEKLFF	TGTGCCAGCAGCTCTCTGGGCCCTAATGAAAAACTGTTTTTT
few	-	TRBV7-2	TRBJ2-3	CASSFHGPTDTQYF	TGTGCCAGCAGCTTCCATGGACCTACAGATACGCAGTATTTT
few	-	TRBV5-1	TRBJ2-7	CASSLRTQTYEQYF	TGCGCCAGCAGCCTAAGGACACAGACCTACGAGCAGTACTTC
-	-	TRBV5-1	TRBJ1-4	CASSAGLGGNEKLFF	TGCGCCAGCAGCGCCGGACTGGGAGGGAATGAAAAACTGTTTTTT
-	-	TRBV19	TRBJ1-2	CASKMGEYPNYGYTF	TGTGCCAGTAAGATGGGGGAGTATCCTAACTATGGCTACACCTTC
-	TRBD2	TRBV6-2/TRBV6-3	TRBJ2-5	CASRIPGGGAETQYF	TGTGCCAGCAGGATACCTGGCGGGGGGGCTGAGACCCAGTACTTC
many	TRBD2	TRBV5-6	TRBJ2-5	CASSLEVAGYETQYF	TGTGCCAGCAGCTTGGAGGTAGCGGGGTATGAGACCCAGTACTTC
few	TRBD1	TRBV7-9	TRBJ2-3	CASSGAVGDSLGYF	TGTGCCAGCAGCGGAGCGGTGGGGGACAGTCTTGGGTATTTT
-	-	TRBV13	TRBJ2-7	CASISSQGGYEQYF	TGTGCCAGCATATCATCACAGGGTGGCTACGAGCAGTACTTC
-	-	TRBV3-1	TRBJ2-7	CASSQERVAYEQYF	TGTGCCAGCAGCCAAGAAAGGGTTGCGTACGAGCAGTACTTC
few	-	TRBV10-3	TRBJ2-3	CAISDRGADTQYF	TGTGCCATCAGTGATAGAGGGGCAGATACGCAGTATTTT
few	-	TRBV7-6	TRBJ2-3	CASSRGLPDTQYF	TGTGCCAGCAGCAGGGGACTCCCAGATACGCAGTATTTT
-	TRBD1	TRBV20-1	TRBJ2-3	CSARGGQGSSDTQYF	TGCAGTGCTAGAGGGGGACAGGGCTCTTCAGATACGCAGTATTTT
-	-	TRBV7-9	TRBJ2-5	CASSLVARGQETQYF	TGTGCCAGCAGCTTAGTGGCGAGGGGGCAAGAGACCCAGTACTTC
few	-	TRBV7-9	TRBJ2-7	CASSLGRAPRTSYEQYF	TGTGCCAGCAGCTTAGGAAGGGCTCCCCGCACCTCCTACGAGCAGTACTTC
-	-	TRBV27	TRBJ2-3	CASRWGGALTDTQYF	TGTGCCAGCAGATGGGGGGGCGCTTTAACAGATACGCAGTATTTT
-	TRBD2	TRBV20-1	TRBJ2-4	CSARDNRGLGFGNIQYF	TGCAGTGCTAGAGACAATCGCGGACTAGGTTTCGGAAACATTCAGTACTTC
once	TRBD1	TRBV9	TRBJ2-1	CASSVVGAGGLEQFF	TGTGCCAGCAGCGTAGTGGGAGCAGGGGGCCTTGAGCAGTTCTTC
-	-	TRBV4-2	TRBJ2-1	CASSQEKQGEQFF	TGTGCCAGCAGCCAAGAAAAACAGGGTGAGCAGTTCTTC
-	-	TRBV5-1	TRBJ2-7	CASSGTTSHNEQYF	TGCGCCAGCAGCGGCACCACTAGCCACAATGAGCAGTACTTC
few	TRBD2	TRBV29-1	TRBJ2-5	CSWGGGETQYF	TGCAGCTGGGGGGGGGGAGAGACCCAGTACTTC
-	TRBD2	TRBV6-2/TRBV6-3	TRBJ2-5	CASTLLAGQETQYF	TGTGCCAGCACCTTACTAGCGGGGCAAGAGACCCAGTACTTC
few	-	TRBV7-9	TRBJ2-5	CASSHILQETQYF	TGTGCCAGCAGCCACATATTGCAAGAGACCCAGTACTTC
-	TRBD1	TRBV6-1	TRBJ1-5	CASITQGNQPQHF	TGTGCCAGCATCACACAGGGGAATCAGCCCCAGCATTTT
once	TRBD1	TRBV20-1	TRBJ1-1	CSAIAGGGTEAFF	TGCAGTGCTATTGCAGGGGGAGGAACTGAAGCTTTCTTT
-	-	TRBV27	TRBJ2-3	CASSLSFTDTQYF	TGTGCCAGCAGTTTATCTTTCACAGATACGCAGTATTTT
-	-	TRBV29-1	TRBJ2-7	CSVGTGHTYEQYF	TGCAGCGTTGGCACAGGGCACACCTACGAGCAGTACTTC
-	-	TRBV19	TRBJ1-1	CASTQFTGILNTEAFF	TGTGCCAGTACCCAATTTACCGGAATCTTGAACACTGAAGCTTTCTTT
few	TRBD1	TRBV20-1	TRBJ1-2	CSATRDRGWDGYTF	TGCAGTGCTACCCGGGACAGGGGTTGGGATGGCTACACCTTC
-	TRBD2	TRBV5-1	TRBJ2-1	CASSWGLAGGQTYNEQFF	TGCGCCAGCAGCTGGGGACTAGCGGGGGGGCAAACCTACAATGAGCAGTTCTTC
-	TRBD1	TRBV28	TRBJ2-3	CASSRQGVGTDTQYF	TGTGCCAGCAGCCGACAGGGGGTGGGCACAGATACGCAGTATTTT
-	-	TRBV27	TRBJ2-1	CASSRLGDEQFF	TGTGCCAGCAGCAGACTAGGGGATGAGCAGTTCTTC
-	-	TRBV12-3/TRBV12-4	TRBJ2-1	CASGEGGANNEQFF	TGTGCCAGCGGGGAGGGGGGAGCGAACAATGAGCAGTTCTTC
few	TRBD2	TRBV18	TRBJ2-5	CASSPSFWTSGQETQYF	TGTGCCAGCTCACCCTCCTTTTGGACTAGCGGCCAAGAGACCCAGTACTTC
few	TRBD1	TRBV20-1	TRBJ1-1	CSAWTGVNTEAFF	TGCAGTGCTTGGACAGGGGTTAACACTGAAGCTTTCTTT
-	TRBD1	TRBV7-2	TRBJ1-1	CASSFRQGTEAFF	TGTGCCAGCAGCTTTCGACAGGGCACTGAAGCTTTCTTT
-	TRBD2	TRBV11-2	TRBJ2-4	CASRQKTSGGSGEQYF	TGTGCCAGCAGACAGAAGACTAGCGGGGGGTCGGGGGAGCAGTACTTC
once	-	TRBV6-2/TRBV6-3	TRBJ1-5	CASSYSTGQSDEHF	TGTGCCAGCAGTTACTCGACTGGGCAATCGGACGAGCATTTT
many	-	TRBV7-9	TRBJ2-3	CASSLAGAADTQYF	TGTGCCAGCAGCTTAGCGGGGGCCGCGGATACGCAGTATTTT
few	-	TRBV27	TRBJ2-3	CASSLEQGEASTDTQYF	TGTGCCAGCAGTTTGGAGCAGGGGGAGGCCAGCACAGATACGCAGTATTTT
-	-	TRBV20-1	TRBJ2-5	CSARLPTQETQYF	TGCAGTGCTAGACTCCCGACCCAAGAGACCCAGTACTTC